This T cell receptor beta chain originates from a study of cytomegalovirus exposure and HLA in healthy donors. General observations from the study: The availability of immune exposure information extended only to CMV serostatus. Several of the most significant clusters appeared, in a later analysis, to be linked to common viral pathogens. It was reported in a later analysis that an Asian-associated ancestry cluster showed fewer N-insertions than the 666-donor mean.

CDR3 length: 16 amino acids. The V gene end was trimmed by 0 bases and the J gene end by 5 bases; junction bases not matched to a gene: 9. The germline V gene encodes CDR1 SGHDT and CDR2 YYEEEE. On this clone itself: The antigen remains undetermined.

Primers: 60 Vbeta forward and 13 Jbeta reverse. Study processing details: Later work found about 80 million unique TCR beta chains, with some 11 million shared. The repertoire was sequenced with immunoSEQ multiplex PCR; TCRdb's copy has only in-frame clones and lacks some. That table supplies the V and J calls and clone size; D and trimming were determined from the DNA. This sample has some 140,000 clones; 70% to 80% occur once, and the top ten carry 0.75% to 0.95%. This sequence joins TRBV5-6 and TRBJ2-5, with 8 bases fitting TRBD1. Sequencing was performed on PBMCs. This TCR was sampled from a woman aged 55-75 years in good health and CMV-seronegative. As DNA, the CDR3 is TGTGCCAGCAGCTTGGCCGCGGGACAGGTGACCGAGACCCAGTACTTC. Its protein is CASSLAAGQVTETQYF.